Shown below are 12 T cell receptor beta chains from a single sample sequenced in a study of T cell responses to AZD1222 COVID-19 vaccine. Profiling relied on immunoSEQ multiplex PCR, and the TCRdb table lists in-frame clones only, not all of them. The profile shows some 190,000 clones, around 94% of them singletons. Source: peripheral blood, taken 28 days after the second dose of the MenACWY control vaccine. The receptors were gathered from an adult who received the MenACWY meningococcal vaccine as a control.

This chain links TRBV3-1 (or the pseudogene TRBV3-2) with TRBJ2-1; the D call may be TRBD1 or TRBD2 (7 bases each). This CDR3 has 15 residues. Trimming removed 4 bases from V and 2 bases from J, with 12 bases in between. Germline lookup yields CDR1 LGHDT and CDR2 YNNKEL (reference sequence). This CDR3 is CASSREGATYNEQFF. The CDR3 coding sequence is TGTGCCAGCAGCCGGGAGGGGGCTACCTACAATGAGCAGTTCTTC.

CDR3 coding DNA: TGCGCCAGCAGCTTGGACAGTTCCAATTCACCCCTCCACTTT. It translates to CASSLDSSNSPLHF. The J gene is TRBJ1-6, the V gene TRBV5-1; no clear D gene. CDR3 length: 14 amino acids. The V end lost 0 bases, the J end lost 7 bases, and 8 bases lay between the germline ends. Per the germline V gene, CDR1 is SGHRS and CDR2 is YFSETQ.

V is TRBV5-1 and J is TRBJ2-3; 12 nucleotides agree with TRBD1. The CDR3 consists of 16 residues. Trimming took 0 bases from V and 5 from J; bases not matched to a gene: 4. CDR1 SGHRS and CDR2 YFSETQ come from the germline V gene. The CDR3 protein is CASSLGDRGLGDTQYF. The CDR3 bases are TGCGCCAGCAGCTTGGGGGACAGGGGGCTGGGAGATACGCAGTATTTT. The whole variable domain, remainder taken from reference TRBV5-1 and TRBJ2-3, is KAGVTQTPRYLIKTRGQQVTLSCSPISGHRSVSWYQQTPGQGLQFLFEYFSETQRNKGNFPGRFSGRQFSNSRSEMNVSTLELGDSALYLCASSLGDRGLGDTQYFGPGTRLTVL.

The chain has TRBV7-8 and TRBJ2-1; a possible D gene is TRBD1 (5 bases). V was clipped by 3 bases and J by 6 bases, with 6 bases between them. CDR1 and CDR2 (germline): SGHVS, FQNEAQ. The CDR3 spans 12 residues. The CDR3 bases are TGTGCCAGCAGCTTCCAGGGCAATGAGCAGTTCTTC. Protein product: CASSFQGNEQFF.

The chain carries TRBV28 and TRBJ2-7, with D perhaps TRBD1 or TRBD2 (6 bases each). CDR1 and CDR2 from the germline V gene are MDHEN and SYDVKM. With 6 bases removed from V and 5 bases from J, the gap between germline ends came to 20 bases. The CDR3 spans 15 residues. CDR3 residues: CASRGSSQGGHEQYF. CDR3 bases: TGTGCCAGCAGGGGTTCTAGCCAAGGGGGGCACGAGCAGTACTTC.

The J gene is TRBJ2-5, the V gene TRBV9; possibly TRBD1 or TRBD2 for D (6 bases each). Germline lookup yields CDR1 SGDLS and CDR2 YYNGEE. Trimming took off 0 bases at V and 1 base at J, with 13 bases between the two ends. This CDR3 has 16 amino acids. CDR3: CASSVEGWGAQETQYF. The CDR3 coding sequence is TGTGCCAGCAGCGTAGAAGGTTGGGGGGCCCAAGAGACCCAGTACTTC. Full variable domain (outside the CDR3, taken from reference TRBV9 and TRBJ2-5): DSGVTQTPKHLITATGQRVTLRCSPRSGDLSVYWYQQSLDQGLQFLIQYYNGEERAKGNILERFSAQQFPDLHSELNLSSLELGDSALYFCASSVEGWGAQETQYFGPGTRLLVL.

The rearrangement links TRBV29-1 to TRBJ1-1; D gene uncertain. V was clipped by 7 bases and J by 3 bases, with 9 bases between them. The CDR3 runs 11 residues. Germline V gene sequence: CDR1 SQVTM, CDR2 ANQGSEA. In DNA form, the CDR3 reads TGCAGCGCCCTGAGGGACACTGAAGCTTTCTTT. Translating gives CSALRDTEAFF.

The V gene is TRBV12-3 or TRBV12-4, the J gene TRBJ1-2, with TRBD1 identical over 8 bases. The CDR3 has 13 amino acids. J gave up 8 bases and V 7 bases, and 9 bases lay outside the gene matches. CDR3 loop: CASTTDRVGGYTF. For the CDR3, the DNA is TGTGCCAGCACCACGGACAGGGTAGGCGGCTACACCTTC.

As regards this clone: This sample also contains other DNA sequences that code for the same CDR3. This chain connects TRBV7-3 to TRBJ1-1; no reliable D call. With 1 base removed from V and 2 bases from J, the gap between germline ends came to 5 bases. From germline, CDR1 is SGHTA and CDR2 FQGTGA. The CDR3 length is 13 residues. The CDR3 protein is CASSLSGNTEAFF. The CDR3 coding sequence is TGTGCCAGCAGCTTAAGCGGTAACACTGAAGCTTTCTTT.

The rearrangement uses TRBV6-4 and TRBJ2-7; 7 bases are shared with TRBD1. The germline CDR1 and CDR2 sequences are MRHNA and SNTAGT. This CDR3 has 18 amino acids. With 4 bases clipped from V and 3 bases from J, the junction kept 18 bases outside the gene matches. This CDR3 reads CASSGARQGGRARYEQYF. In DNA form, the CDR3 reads TGTGCCAGCAGTGGCGCGCGACAGGGTGGGCGGGCACGCTACGAGCAGTACTTC.

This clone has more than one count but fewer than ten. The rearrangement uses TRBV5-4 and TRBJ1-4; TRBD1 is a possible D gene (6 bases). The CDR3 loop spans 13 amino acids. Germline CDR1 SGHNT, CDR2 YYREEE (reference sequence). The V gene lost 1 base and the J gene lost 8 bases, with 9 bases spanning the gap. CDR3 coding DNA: TGTGCCAGCAGCTTGCAGAGGGGGGAAAAACTGTTTTTT. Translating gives CASSLQRGEKLFF.

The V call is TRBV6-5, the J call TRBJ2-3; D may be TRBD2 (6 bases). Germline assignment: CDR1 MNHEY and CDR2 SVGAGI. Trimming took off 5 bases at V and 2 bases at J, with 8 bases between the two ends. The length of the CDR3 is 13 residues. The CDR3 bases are TGTGCCAGCAGTCCGGGACTCACAGATACGCAGTATTTT. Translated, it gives CASSPGLTDTQYF.